The present entry profiles one T cell receptor (beta chain) with its context. This receptor's antigen is unknown. Per-nucleotide qualities are absent, and no much larger clonotype sits a single base away. The data are from a study of cytomegalovirus exposure and HLA in healthy donors (dated by TCRdb to about 2017). Concerning the study at large: In an earlier analysis of 587 of the donors, 250 to 300 Gb of sequence data and some 120 million unique TCR beta sequences from about 179 million T cells were reported. An early release covering more than 500 HLA-typed donors comprised around 300 gigabases of sequencing data and about 90 million unique TCR sequences. The genetic ancestry cluster associated with self-reported Caucasian donors included roughly four fifths of the roughly 400 genotyped donors. The study was designed to test whether signatures of past pathogen exposure could be identified by cataloging public T cell receptors. The T cell repertoires of 666 subjects were profiled by immunosequencing and related to cytomegalovirus serostatus. Besides the first cohort of under 700 subjects, a separate validation cohort made up of 95 to 150 different subjects was used. To predict cytomegalovirus infection status, the study combined high-throughput TCR immunosequencing, statistical association of individual TCRs with disease status, and machine learning. To study patterns of TCR occurrence, a later analysis re-analyzed previously published TCR beta repertoires from 600 to 750 donors and added high-resolution HLA genotyping. In the later analysis, no new phenotypic data were used to find candidate immune exposures; instead, reliance was placed on TCR beta sequences and their occurrence across donors. To decide whether each TCR beta V gene segment behaved as functional or pseudogenic, an earlier analysis of some 600 of the donors relied on high-throughput TCR beta sequencing. Donor age, sex, ethnicity and CMV serostatus were collected together with the repertoire data. A later genetic analysis used genome-wide SNP genotypes for about 55% of the 666 donors, treating that subset as a discovery cohort. Every repertoire in the discovery cohort had been generated on one and the same sequencing platform. HLA typing included class I and class II loci at four-digit resolution. The number of donors typed differed by locus, with roughly 629-640 for A, B, C, DRB1 and DQB1, more than 500 for DQA1, 600 to 610 for DPA1, and some 440 for DPB1. Because of strong linkage in the cohort, a few DR-DQ haplotypes were treated as single units for association and clustering. Among roughly 400 genotyped donors of the cohort, an average of about 240,000 unique TCR beta nucleotide sequences were sequenced per donor, roughly a sixth of them non-productive. What the study reported, not specific to this receptor: Specific HLA alleles were associated with 15,000 to 20,000 TCR beta sequences at a false discovery rate of 0.05 in a later analysis. In both the original and validation cohorts, the classifier was reported to diagnose cytomegalovirus status with high specificity and sensitivity. Linkage disequilibrium might explain the correlated functional status among segregating V segments, but an unknown experimental factor could not be excluded. Roughly uniform sequencing depth across donors was assumed in presence/absence analyses, although this assumption may not hold. Compared with the roughly 710-donor mean, donors in an Asian-associated ancestry cluster had fewer N-insertions in productive TCRs, according to a later genetic analysis. The cohort was sequenced for TCR beta chains only, and without alpha or paired-chain data the features that could be detected were limited. While some public TCRs were present in many individuals, most TCR sequences turned up only very rarely across donors. Around 16 rarely observed V segments, including chromosome 9 orphons, were excluded from the earlier analysis of a few hundred of the donors because counts were too low. For the cohort, immune exposure information was limited to CMV serostatus. A later analysis found that HLA-associated TCR beta chains were more clonally expanded and had lower generation probabilities than equally common non-associated chains. In a later analysis, several top co-occurrence clusters were reported to appear linked to parvovirus B19, influenza, CMV and Epstein-Barr virus. Because HLA typing was missing for some donors at each locus, association tests included only the typed subset. In the study, approximately 160 TCR beta chains were listed as associated with cytomegalovirus. A few of the identified cytomegalovirus-associated TCR beta chains were confirmed in vitro to be specific for cytomegalovirus antigens. An earlier analysis of some 560 of the donors showed that most TCR beta V segments appeared in productive rearrangements either about 90% or about 30% of the time, which broadly matched IMGT annotations. A cluster of highly shared sequence variants was judged likely to be a technical artifact of the sequencing pipeline. V-gene and J-gene trimming of TCR beta chains was associated with a missense DCLRE1C variant in a later genetic analysis, and the association was replicated in an independent cohort. When HLA alleles, especially DR and DQ, strongly co-occurred, TCR associations were difficult to assign to individual alleles. In a later analysis, TCR association rates were found to vary across HLA loci, with the most associated TCRs seen for DRB1 alleles and the fewest for HLA-C alleles. According to a later analysis, most CMV-associated TCR beta chains appeared to be HLA-restricted, and the HLA associations seemed to be driven largely by CMV exposure. A further reported finding was that TCR beta sequences accurately predicted the HLA-A and HLA-B alleles for most subjects in the first cohort. It was suggested by the authors that the approach could potentially be generalized to other disease states and immunological phenotypes. Some IMGT-functional V segments, including TRBV6-2 and TRBV6-3, could not be distinguished by the 87-base-pair reads and were therefore excluded.

The germline V gene (reference sequence) gives CDR1 as LNHDA and CDR2 as SQIVND. Taken from cysteine to phenylalanine, the CDR3 has 16 residues. The entry retains the CDR3 DNA only, 48 bases that are in frame from base 1. Between the V and J ends, shortened by 5 bases and 1 base respectively, the junction contains 15 bases. Preparation of the library involved the immunoSEQ multiplex PCR assay. For the multiplex PCR, a mixture combining 60 forward primers for TCR Vbeta segments and 13 reverse primers for TCR Jbeta segments was used. The CDR3 region of rearranged TCR beta genes was amplified from genomic DNA by a multiplex PCR assay. The Illumina HiSeq System was used to sequence the amplified TCR beta libraries as 87-base-pair reads. From the authors' description of their analysis: A later analysis counted approximately 84 million unique TCR beta chains across the roughly 700 repertoires, and around 12 million of these chains were shared by at least two donors. Raw reads were error-corrected and collapsed into unique sequences by a nearest-neighbor algorithm in which closely related sequences were merged to remove PCR and sequencing errors. V, D and J gene segments were assigned by aligning CDR3 sequences to IMGT reference sequences. For a sequence to be retained, a match of at least six nucleotides was required to both a V gene segment and a J gene segment. Rearrangements were classified as productive when the CDR3 lacked stop codons and remained in frame with V and J, and all other rearrangements were classified as non-productive. CDR3 was defined according to IMGT convention as the region running from the second conserved V-encoded cysteine to the conserved J-encoded phenylalanine. Sequences without an unambiguous match to a single V gene segment were excluded from the earlier analysis of a few hundred of the donors. An earlier analysis of 587 of the donors called V segments functional above 56.7% productive rearrangements and segregating when the between-donor standard deviation exceeded 5%. A statistical classification framework was developed to diagnose cytomegalovirus status using the catalog of TCR beta chain sequences. In a later analysis, TCR nucleotide sequences were compared against IMGT/GENE-DB human TR gene sequences so that V and J genes could be assigned. A later analysis assigned CDR3 sequences and most-parsimonious VDJ recombination scenarios with the TCRdist pipeline. A later analysis defined each TCR beta chain by its CDR3 amino acid sequence plus V-gene family, and excluded reads lacking a unique V-gene family. In a later analysis, 500 to 650 highly shared, low-generation-probability nucleotide sequences were removed to address suspected cross-contamination and a sequencing artifact. A later analysis calculated a clonal expansion index for each public chain from normalized within-repertoire ranks of inferred template counts. A later analysis computed generation probabilities with a VDJ recombination model fitted to out-of-frame rearrangements, and checked the results against IGoR. In a later analysis, hypergeometric tests were used to score TCR-TCR, TCR-HLA and TCR-CMV co-occurrence, with a repertoire-size bias correction applied to TCR pairs. A later analysis estimated false discovery rates by permuting HLA or CMV assignments 20 times. A later analysis grouped co-occurring TCRs with DBSCAN, adding TCRdist sequence similarity when clustering within HLA-allele-positive subsets. Repertoires with fewer than 30,000 or more than 120,000 public chains, plus five repertoires with anomalous nucleotide sharing, were excluded from co-occurrence clustering. The clones in this table, taken by TCRdb from immuneACCESS, are in-frame only. Not every clone is retained; where verified, under half of the shortfall comes from an unresolved V gene, and the cause of the rest is unknown. For V, J and clone size, that table is used; D and trimming come from the DNA. The sample table contains tens of thousands of clones; only one count was recorded for 80% to 90% of them. The ten largest clones take up just under 3% of the sample.

The cohort was made up of approximately 670 healthy bone marrow donors. All cohort members were sampled while nominally healthy, although unrecorded immune exposures were likely present. The donor was CMV seronegative and was included in the group of over 300 seronegative cohort members. A peripheral blood sample was collected from each donor, and TCR beta sequencing was performed on peripheral blood mononuclear cells. The Qiagen DNeasy Blood Extraction Kit was used to extract genomic DNA from the blood cell samples. The sequence was collected from a woman aged 30 to 39 in good health and CMV-seronegative. The source material was PBMCs. The rearranged segments are TRBV19 and TRBJ1-5; matching of 6 bases hints at TRBD1 as the D gene. The DNA is as follows: TGTGCCAGTAGTCTCCACCGGGACACAAGCAATCAGCCCCAGCATTTT. The encoded protein is CASSLHRDTSNQPQHF.